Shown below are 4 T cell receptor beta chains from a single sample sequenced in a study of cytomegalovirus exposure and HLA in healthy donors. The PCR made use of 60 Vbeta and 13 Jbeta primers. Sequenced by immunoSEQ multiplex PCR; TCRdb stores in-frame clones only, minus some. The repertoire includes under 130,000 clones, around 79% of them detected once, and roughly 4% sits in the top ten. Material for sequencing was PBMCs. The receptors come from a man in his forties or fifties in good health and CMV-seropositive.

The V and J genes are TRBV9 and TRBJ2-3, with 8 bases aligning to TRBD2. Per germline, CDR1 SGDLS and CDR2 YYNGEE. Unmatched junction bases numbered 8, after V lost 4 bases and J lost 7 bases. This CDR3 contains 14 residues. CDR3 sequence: CASSPPGGPHTQYF. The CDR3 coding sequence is TGTGCCAGCAGCCCTCCGGGAGGGCCGCATACGCAGTATTTT.

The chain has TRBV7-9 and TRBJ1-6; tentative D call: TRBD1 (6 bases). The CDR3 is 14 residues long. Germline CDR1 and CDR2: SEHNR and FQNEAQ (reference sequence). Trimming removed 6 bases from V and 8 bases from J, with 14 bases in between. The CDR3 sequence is CASSFDRWDSPLHF. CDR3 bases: TGTGCCAGCAGTTTTGACAGGTGGGATTCACCCCTCCACTTT.

The chain's CDR3 is CASSYTGLAVTDTQYF. CDR3 DNA: TGTGCCAGCAGTTATACGGGACTAGCGGTAACAGATACGCAGTATTTT. The J gene is TRBJ2-3, the V gene TRBV27; 11 nucleotides agree with TRBD2. V dropped 4 bases and J dropped 3; count of bases not matched to a gene: 6. CDR1 is MNHEY, CDR2 SMNVEV, per germline (reference sequence). CDR3 length equals 16 residues.

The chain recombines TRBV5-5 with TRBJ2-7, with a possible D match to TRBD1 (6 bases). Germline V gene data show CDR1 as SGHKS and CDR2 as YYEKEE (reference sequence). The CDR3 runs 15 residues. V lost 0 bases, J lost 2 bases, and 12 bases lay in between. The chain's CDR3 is CASSLARTVTYEQYF. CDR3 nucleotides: TGTGCCAGCAGCTTGGCACGGACAGTGACCTACGAGCAGTACTTC.